This entry is about one TCR beta chain. Antigen: not known. At one end the junction does not follow the germline gene, possibly because of a read error. Per the germline V gene, CDR1 is SNHLY and CDR2 is FYNNEI. CDR3 length: 14 amino acids. In the ViraFEST assay, antigen-specific CD4+ clonotypes were identified by expansion after peptide-pool stimulation. Investigators separated out CD4+ T cells once 10 days of culture had passed. The data belong to a study of vaccination effects on CD4 cells after COVID-19. The data were produced by immunoSEQ multiplex PCR, yet TCRdb's version contains in-frame clones alone and is incomplete. The sample carries under 80,000 clones, about 74% recorded once.

This specimen consisted of CD4+ T cells from PBMCs cultured with HCoV-229E spike peptides, obtained before COVID-19 vaccination. V is TRBV2 and J is TRBJ2-5; the D is unclear. This clonotype was obtained from a human donor who received a COVID-19 vaccine. The CDR3 loop reads CASSVHQYQGTQYF. CDR3 in DNA: TGTGCCAGCAGTGTCCATCAGTACCAAGGGACCCAGTACTTC.